The entry that follows covers one TCR beta chain sequence. This clone's antigen is unknown. Base qualities are not recorded, but no much larger clone differs from it by a single base. The germline V gene gives CDR1 as SNHLY and CDR2 as FYNNEI. Between the V and J ends, shortened by 7 bases and 2 bases respectively, the junction contains 14 bases. Measured from the cysteine to the phenylalanine, the CDR3 is 14 residues long. The DNA shown is the 42-base CDR3, in frame from base 1. With the immunoSEQ assay, which is a bias-controlled multiplex PCR relying on V- and J-specific primers, TCR beta CDR3 regions were amplified from genomic DNA. In a second PCR step, the CDR3 amplicons were tagged with a proprietary barcode plus Illumina adapter sequences. An Illumina MiSeq instrument was used to sequence the CDR3 libraries. Under the source paper's analysis protocol: Export and quality control were handled in immunoSEQ Analyzer 3.0, while downstream analyses relied on R Bioconductor and Immunarch. Only productive rearrangements in the normalized downsampled data set were used to calculate repertoire metrics. Clonotypes larger than 5 templates in the normalized cohort were defined as pathologically expanded. Repertoire diversity was measured with the Inverse Simpson Index. The non-normalized data set was used for CMV-specificity analyses so that all clonotypes could be captured. TCRdb provides this immuneACCESS table in a form limited to in-frame rearrangements. Some clones are lacking; in checked studies, under half of them reflect an unresolved V gene, and why the rest are absent is not known. D and trimming come from the DNA, and the V and J calls and clone size come from that table. Counted in this sample were under 45,000 clones; 85% to 95% of them appeared once. The top ten constitute 1.5% to 2% of the sample.

These data come from a study of T cell clonotyping in hematopoietic cell transplantation listed by TCRdb under 2021. Turning to the overall study: Recipient samples taken before transplant were obtained following cytoreduction. A total of about 140 blood samples were gathered in the study from over 30 consecutive transplant recipients along with their related donors. Patient recruitment ran from 2015 to January 2017, and follow-up continued until September 2020 or death. What the study reported, not specific to this receptor: After transplant, TCR diversity in recipients dropped, and pathologically expanded clonotypes increased progressively from day 30 to day 180. The sample size was limited, and CD4 and CD8 repertoire contributions could not be separated because cells were not sorted. Recipient repertoires showed only a small fraction of overlap with donor repertoires, and over 95% appeared de novo at the given depth. Inverse Simpson Index values from donors and from recipients before transplant predicted broader TCR repertoire diversity after transplant.

The sample's time point label is to be understood as: recipient sample about 28 days before transplant, after cytoreduction. Blood from recipients was drawn about 28 days before transplant and again at days 30, 100 and 180 after transplant. Nuclei Lysis Solution was used to extract genomic DNA from fresh or cryopreserved unfractionated peripheral blood mononuclear cells. This sequence was found in a man aged 35 to 55 with chronic myeloid leukemia. Some clones in this sample may be carry-over from other donors' samples. This chain joins TRBV2 to TRBJ1-1, with the D gene not clear enough to name. Sequencing used peripheral blood mononuclear cells, obtained before stem cell transplant. Here is the DNA: TGTGCCAGCATAAGGGAGGGCACCAACACTGAAGCTTTCTTT. This codes for CASIREGTNTEAFF.